This entry describes one T cell receptor (beta chain). This specimen comes from a study of blood T cell repertoires in COVID-19. Whole-study context: Samples taken during acute and convalescent COVID-19 were collected in the United States, Italy and Spain. The analysed material was cDNA or gDNA that came from T cells, B-cell-depleted T cells, or PBMCs.

Followed over time, Seattle patients had been enrolled while infection was active. The CDR3 extends over 14 amino acids. CDR1 and CDR2 from the germline V gene are MDHEN and SYDVKM. Trimming took off 8 bases at V and 0 bases at J, with 11 bases between the two ends. Authors' data handling: Using reference gene primer amplification, nucleated cell counts were estimated. The protocol was immunoSEQ multiplex PCR, while the TCRdb copy is restricted to in-frame clones and leaves out a portion. The V and J calls and clone size were taken over from that table, and D and trimming were inferred from the DNA. The sample holds 200,000 or so clones, approximately 87% seen once.

This chain uses TRBV28 with TRBJ1-5, with D maybe TRBD1 (5 bases). Sample: peripheral blood. The sequence derives from a person between 70 and 80 years old with COVID-19, enrolled during active disease. The CDR3, as DNA: TGTGCCAGCGTTATGACAGTTAGCAATCAGCCCCAGCATTTT. It yields the protein CASVMTVSNQPQHF.